This T cell receptor beta chain was retrieved from a study of cytomegalovirus exposure and HLA in healthy donors. About the research overall: Earlier sequencing of about 200 million T cells yielded about 120 million unique TCR beta sequences.

PCR involved 60 Vbeta and 13 Jbeta primers. Repertoires were generated with immunoSEQ multiplex PCR, while TCRdb's copy carries only in-frame clones and drops some. The sample gives tens of thousands of clones, around 78% of which show up once; over 1.1% is in the top ten. CDR1 is SGHRS and CDR2 is YFSETQ in the germline V gene. After removal of 2 bases from V and 8 bases from J, the junction contained 9 bases not matched to a gene. This CDR3 is built from 14 residues. The table lists this clone with a few counts. The J gene is TRBJ1-2, the V gene TRBV5-1; 7 bases match TRBD1. Sequenced: PBMCs. This TCR was recovered from a female donor in good health and CMV-seronegative. The CDR3 nucleotides are TGCGCCAGCAGCTTCTGGACAGGCGGAGGAGGCTACACCTTC. Protein: CASSFWTGGGGYTF.